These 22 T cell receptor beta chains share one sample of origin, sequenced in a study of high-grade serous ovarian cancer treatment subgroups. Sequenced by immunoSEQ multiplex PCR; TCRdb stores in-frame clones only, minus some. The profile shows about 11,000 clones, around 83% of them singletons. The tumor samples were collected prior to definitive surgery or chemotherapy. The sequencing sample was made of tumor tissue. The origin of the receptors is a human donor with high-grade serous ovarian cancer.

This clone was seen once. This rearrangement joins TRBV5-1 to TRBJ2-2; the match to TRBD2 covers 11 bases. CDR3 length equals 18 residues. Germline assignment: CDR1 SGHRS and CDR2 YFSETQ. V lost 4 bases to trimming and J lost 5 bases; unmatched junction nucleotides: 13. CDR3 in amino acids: CASSPNQLAGVGTGELFF. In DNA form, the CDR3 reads TGCGCCAGCAGCCCGAACCAACTAGCGGGAGTGGGGACCGGGGAGCTGTTTTTT.

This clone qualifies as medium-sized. Here the CDR3 DNA reads TGTGCCAGTAGTATGGCCGGGGCCGCGACTGAAGCTTTCTTT. Translating gives CASSMAGAATEAFF. This rearrangement joins TRBV19 to TRBJ1-1; tentative D call: TRBD1 (5 bases). Trimming took 3 bases from V and 5 from J, leaving 13 bases between them. This CDR3 contains 14 residues. CDR1 LNHDA and CDR2 SQIVND come from the germline V gene (reference sequence).

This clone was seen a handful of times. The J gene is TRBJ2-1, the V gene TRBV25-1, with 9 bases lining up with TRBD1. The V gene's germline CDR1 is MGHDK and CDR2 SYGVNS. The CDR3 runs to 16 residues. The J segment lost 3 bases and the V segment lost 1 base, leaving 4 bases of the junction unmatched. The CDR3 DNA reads TGTGCCAGCAGTGAATGGGGACAGGGCATCTACAATGAGCAGTTCTTC. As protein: CASSEWGQGIYNEQFF.

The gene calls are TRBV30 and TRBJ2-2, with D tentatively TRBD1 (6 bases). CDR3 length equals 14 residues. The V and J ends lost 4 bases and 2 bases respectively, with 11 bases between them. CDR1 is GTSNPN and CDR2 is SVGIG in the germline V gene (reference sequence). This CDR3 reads CAWTRTANTGELFF. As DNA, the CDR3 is TGTGCCTGGACCAGGACAGCCAACACCGGGGAGCTGTTTTTT.

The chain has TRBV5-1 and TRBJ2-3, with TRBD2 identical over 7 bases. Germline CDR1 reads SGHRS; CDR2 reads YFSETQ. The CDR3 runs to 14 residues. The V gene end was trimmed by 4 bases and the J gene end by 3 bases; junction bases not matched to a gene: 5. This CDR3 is CASSHGEGTDTQYF. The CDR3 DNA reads TGCGCCAGCAGCCATGGGGAGGGTACAGATACGCAGTATTTT.

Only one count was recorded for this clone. The CDR3 reads CASSLILTSGRGGELFF. The CDR3 DNA is TGTGCCAGCAGCTTAATATTGACTAGCGGGAGAGGCGGGGAGCTGTTTTTT. V gene TRBV7-3 combines with J gene TRBJ2-2; TRBD2 matches 12 bases. Germline V gives CDR1 SGHTA, CDR2 FQGTGA. CDR3 size: 17 residues. V dropped 1 base and J dropped 7; count of bases not matched to a gene: 7. Supplemented by reference TRBV7-3 and TRBJ2-2, the full variable domain reads GAGVSQTPSNKVTEKGKYVELRCDPISGHTALYWYRQSLGQGPEFLIYFQGTGAADDSGLPNDRFFAVRPEGSVSTLKIQRTERGDSAVYLCASSLILTSGRGGELFFGEGSRLTVL.

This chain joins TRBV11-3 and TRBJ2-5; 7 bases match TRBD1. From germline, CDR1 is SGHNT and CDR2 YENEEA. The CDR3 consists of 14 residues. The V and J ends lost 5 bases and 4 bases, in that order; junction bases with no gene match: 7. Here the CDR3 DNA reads TGTGCCAGCAGCCCTACAGGGGCGACAGAGACCCAGTACTTC. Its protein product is CASSPTGATETQYF.

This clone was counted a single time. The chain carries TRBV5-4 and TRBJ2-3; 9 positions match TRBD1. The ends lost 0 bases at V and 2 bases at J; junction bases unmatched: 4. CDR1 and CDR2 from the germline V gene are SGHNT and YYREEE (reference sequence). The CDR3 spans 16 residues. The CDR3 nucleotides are TGTGCCAGCAGCTTGGCCGGGACAGGGTACACAGATACGCAGTATTTT. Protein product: CASSLAGTGYTDTQYF.

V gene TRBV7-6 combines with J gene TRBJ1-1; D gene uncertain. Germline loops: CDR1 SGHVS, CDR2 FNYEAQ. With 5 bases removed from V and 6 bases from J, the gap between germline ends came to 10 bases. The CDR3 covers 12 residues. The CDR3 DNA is TGTGCCAGCAGCCCTGGACCGGCTGAAGCTTTCTTT. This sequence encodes CASSPGPAEAFF. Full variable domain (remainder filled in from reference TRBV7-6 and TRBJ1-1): GAGVSQSPRYKVTKRGQDVALRCDPISGHVSLYWYRQALGQGPEFLTYFNYEAQQDKSGLPNDRFSAERPEGSISTLTIQRTEQRDSAMYRCASSPGPAEAFFGQGTRLTVV.

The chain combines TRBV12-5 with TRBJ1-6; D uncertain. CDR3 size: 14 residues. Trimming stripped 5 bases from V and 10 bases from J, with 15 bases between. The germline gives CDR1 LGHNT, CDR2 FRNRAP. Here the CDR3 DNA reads TGTGCTAGTGGTCCTGACACCGTTATCTCACCCCTCCACTTT. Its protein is CASGPDTVISPLHF.

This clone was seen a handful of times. The CDR3 DNA reads as TGCGCCAGCAGCTTGGATGGGGGGGGGAAGCCCCAGCATTTT. Residues: CASSLDGGGKPQHF. The chain employs TRBV5-1 and TRBJ1-5; weak D call: TRBD1 (5 bases). V lost 0 bases and J 8 bases, leaving 12 bases between the germline ends. CDR1 SGHRS and CDR2 YFSETQ come from the germline V gene. CDR3 length: 14 amino acids.

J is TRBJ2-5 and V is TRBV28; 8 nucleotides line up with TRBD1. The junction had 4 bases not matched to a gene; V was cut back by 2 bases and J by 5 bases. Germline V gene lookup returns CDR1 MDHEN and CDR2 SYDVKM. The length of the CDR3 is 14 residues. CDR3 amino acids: CASSLAQGAETQYF. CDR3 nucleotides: TGTGCCAGCAGTTTAGCCCAGGGGGCTGAGACCCAGTACTTC.

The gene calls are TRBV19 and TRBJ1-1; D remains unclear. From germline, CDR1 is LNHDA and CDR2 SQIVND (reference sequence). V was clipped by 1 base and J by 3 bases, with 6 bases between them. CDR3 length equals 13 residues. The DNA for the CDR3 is TGTGCCAGTAGTATAGGAGCGTACACTGAAGCTTTCTTT. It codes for CASSIGAYTEAFF.

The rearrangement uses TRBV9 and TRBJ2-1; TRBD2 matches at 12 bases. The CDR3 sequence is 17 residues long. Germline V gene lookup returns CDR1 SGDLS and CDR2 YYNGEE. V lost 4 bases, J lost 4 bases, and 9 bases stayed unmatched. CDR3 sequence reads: CASSPFRLAGVYNEQFF. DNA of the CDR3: TGTGCCAGCAGCCCTTTTCGACTAGCGGGAGTGTACAATGAGCAGTTCTTC. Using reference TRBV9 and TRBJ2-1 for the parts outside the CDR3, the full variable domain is DSGVTQTPKHLITATGQRVTLRCSPRSGDLSVYWYQQSLDQGLQFLIQYYNGEERAKGNILERFSAQQFPDLHSELNLSSLELGDSALYFCASSPFRLAGVYNEQFFGPGTRLTVL.

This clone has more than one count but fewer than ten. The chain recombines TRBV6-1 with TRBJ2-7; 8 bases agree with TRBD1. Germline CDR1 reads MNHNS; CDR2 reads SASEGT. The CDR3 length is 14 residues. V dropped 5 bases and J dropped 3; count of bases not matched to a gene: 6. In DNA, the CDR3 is TGTGCCAGCAGTAGGGACAGGTCGGGCTACGAGCAGTACTTC. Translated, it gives CASSRDRSGYEQYF.

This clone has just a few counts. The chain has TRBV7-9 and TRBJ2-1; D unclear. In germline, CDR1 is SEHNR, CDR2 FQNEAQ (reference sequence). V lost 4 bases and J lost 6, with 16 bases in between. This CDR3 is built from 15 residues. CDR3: CASSSSLAEFNEQFF. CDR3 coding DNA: TGTGCCAGCAGCTCCTCGCTGGCAGAGTTCAATGAGCAGTTCTTC.

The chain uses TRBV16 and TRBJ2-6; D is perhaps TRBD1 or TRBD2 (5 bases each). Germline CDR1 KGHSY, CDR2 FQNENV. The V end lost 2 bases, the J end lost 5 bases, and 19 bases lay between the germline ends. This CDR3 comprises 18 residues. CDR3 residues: CASSQGDPGRVRANVLTF. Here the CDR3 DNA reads TGTGCCAGCAGCCAAGGGGACCCGGGAAGGGTTCGGGCCAACGTCCTGACTTTC.

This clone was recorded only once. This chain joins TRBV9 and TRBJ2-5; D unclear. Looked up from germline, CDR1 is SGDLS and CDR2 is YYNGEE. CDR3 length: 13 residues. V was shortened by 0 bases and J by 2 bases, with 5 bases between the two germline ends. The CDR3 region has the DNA TGTGCCAGCAGCGTAGCACTACAAGAGACCCAGTACTTC. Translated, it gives CASSVALQETQYF.

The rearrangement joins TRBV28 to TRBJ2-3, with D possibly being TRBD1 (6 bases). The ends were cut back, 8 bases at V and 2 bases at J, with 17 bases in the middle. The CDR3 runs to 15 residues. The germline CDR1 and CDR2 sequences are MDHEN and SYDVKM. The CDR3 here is CASYVRRGTTDTQYF. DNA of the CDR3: TGTGCCAGCTACGTCAGAAGGGGGACCACAGATACGCAGTATTTT.

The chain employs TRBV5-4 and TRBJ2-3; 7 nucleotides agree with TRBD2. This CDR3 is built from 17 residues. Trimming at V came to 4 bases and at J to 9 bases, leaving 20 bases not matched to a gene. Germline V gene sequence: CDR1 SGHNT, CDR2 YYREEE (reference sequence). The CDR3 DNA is TGTGCCAGCAGCCTCTTTCGGGGAGGGGATTCTGTGGGCACGCAGTATTTT. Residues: CASSLFRGGDSVGTQYF.

The DNA for the CDR3 is TGTGCCGGCAAGGGACTCCCGGCGAACGAGCAGTACTTC. Translated: CAGKGLPANEQYF. The chain carries TRBV2 and TRBJ2-7; tentative D call: TRBD2 (6 bases). V dropped 11 bases and J dropped 5 bases, with 19 bases sitting between them. Germline values: CDR1 SNHLY, CDR2 FYNNEI. This CDR3 has 13 residues.

The CDR3 nucleotides read TGCAGCGTTGAAGGGGGACAGGGGGCCTACAATGAGCAGTTCTTC. This encodes CSVEGGQGAYNEQFF. This chain links TRBV29-1 with TRBJ2-1; 11 bases fit TRBD1. The CDR3 totals 15 residues. V shed 1 base, J shed 2 bases, and the junction held 1 base outside the gene matches. Germline V lookup: CDR1 SQVTM, CDR2 ANQGSEA.